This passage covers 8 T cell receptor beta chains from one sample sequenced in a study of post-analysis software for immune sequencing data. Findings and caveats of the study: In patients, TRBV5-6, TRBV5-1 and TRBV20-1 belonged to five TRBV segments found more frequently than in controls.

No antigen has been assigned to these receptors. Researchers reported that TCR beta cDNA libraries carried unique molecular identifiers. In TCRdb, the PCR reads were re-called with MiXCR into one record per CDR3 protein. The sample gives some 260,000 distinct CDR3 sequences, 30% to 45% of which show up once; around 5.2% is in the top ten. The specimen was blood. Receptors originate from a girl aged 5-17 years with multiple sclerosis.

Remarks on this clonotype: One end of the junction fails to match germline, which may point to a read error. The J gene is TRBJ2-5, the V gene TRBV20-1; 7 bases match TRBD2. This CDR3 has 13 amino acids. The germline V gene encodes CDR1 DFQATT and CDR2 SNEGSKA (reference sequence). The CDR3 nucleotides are TGCAGTGGTAGAGGGCTAGCGGAAGAGACCCAGTACTTC. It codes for CSGRGLAEETQYF.

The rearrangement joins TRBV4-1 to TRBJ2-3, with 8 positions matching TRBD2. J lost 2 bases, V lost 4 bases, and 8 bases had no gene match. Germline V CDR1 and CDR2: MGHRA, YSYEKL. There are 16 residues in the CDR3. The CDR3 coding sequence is TGCGCCAGCAGCCCCCTCGCGGGAGGAACCACAGATACGCAGTATTTT. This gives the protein CASSPLAGGTTDTQYF.

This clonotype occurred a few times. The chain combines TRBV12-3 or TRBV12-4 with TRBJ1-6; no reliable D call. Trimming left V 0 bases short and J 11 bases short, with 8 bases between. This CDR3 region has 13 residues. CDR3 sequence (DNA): TGTGCCAGCAGTTTAGCCCAGAGCACACCCCTCCACTTT. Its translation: CASSLAQSTPLHF.

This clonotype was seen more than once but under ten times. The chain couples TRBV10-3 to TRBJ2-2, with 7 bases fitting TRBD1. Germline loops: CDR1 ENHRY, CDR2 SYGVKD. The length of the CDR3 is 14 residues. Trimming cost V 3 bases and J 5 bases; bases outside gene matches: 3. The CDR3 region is CAISEQGRTGELFF. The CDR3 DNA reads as TGTGCCATCAGTGAACAGGGGAGAACCGGGGAGCTGTTTTTT.

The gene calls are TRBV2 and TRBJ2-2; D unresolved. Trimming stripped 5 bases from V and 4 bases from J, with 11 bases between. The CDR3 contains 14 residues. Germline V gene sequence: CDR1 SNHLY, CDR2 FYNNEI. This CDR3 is CASSSTASTGELFF. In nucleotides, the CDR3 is TGTGCCAGCAGTTCAACCGCCAGCACCGGGGAGCTGTTTTTT.

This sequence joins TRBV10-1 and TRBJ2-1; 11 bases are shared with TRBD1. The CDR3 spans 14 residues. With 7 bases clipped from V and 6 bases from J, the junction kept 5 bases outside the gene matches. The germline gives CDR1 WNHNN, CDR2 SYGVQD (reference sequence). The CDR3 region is CASNDGTGGNEQFF. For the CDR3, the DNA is TGCGCCAGCAACGATGGGACAGGGGGCAATGAGCAGTTCTTC.

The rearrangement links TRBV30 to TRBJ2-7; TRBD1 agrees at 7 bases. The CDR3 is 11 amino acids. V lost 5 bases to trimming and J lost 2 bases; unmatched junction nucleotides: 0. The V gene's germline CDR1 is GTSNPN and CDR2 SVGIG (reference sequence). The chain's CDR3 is CAWGTAYEQYF. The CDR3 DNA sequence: TGTGCCTGGGGGACAGCCTACGAGCAGTACTTC.

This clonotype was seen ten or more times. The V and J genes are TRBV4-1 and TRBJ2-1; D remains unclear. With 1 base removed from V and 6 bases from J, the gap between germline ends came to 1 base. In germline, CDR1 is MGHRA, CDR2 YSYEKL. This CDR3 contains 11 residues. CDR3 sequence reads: CASSQVNEQFF. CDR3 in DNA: TGCGCCAGCAGCCAAGTCAATGAGCAGTTCTTC.